The clone carrying this T cell receptor (beta chain) came up many times. The sample is drawn from a study of CD8+CD57+ T cells in acquired aplastic anemia. An expansion of CD8+CD57+ cells by flow cytometry had been shown in patients chosen for sequencing. This CDR3 is built from 16 residues. Germline CDR1 and CDR2: SGHVS and FQNEAQ. V lost 1 base and J lost 5, with 17 bases in between. TCR beta VDJ and CDR3 were profiled, and genomic DNA was the template. From the reads, TCRdb called clonotypes with MiXCR, one entry per CDR3 protein. This table holds around 200,000 distinct CDR3 sequences, about half found once.

Sequencing input: sorted CD4+, CD8+, or CD8+CD57+ T cells (not recorded which) from PBMCs. The rearrangement uses TRBV7-8 and TRBJ2-5, with D tentatively TRBD1 or TRBD2 (5 bases each). This TCR derives from a human donor with aplastic anemia. CDR3: CASSLVETNRRETQYF. Written as DNA, the CDR3 is TGTGCCAGCAGCTTAGTGGAGACTAACAGGAGGGAGACCCAGTACTTC.